This TCR beta chain was captured by sequencing in a study of T cells after somatic rescue of genetic block (TCRdb year 2020). A note on the overall study: What the study looked at was long-term robustness, specifically in a T-cell system that came about through somatic rescue of a genetic block in T-cell development.

Library construction relied on the immunoSEQ multiplex PCR assay. Not all clones reach the TCRdb copy of this immuneACCESS table, which keeps in-frame sequences only. Checked studies attribute under half of the gap to unresolved V genes and leave the rest unexplained. The sample table shows approximately 65,000 clones, and around 92% are seen once. About 3% of the sample goes to the ten largest clones. V is pruned by 6 bases and J by 7 bases, leaving 8 bases of the junction without a gene match. The cysteine opens and the phenylalanine closes a CDR3 of 14 amino acids. Just CDR3 DNA is preserved here, 42 bases in frame from base 1. From the germline V gene, CDR1 is MDHEN and CDR2 is SYDVKM. Points on this clone: The antigen this receptor binds is unknown. The sample holds no much larger clone one base away, and base qualities are not on file.

This TCR derives from a man in his forties or fifties. Sequenced input: peripheral blood mononuclear cells (PBMCs). The V gene is TRBV28 and the J gene is TRBJ1-2, and 10 bases in between align with TRBD1. The encoded CDR3 is CASRRDRGKGGYTF. The base sequence is TGTGCCAGCAGGAGGGACAGGGGCAAAGGTGGCTACACCTTC.